Below are 7 T cell receptor beta chains sequenced from a single sample in a study of identical twins. TCRdb used MiXCR to reprocess the 5' RACE reads, holding one entry per CDR3 protein. The sample lists 450,000 to 600,000 distinct CDR3 sequences; 20% to 25% were seen once. A further study also used this sample, focusing on yellow fever vaccine responses in identical twins.

Source material: CD4+ T cells sorted from blood. All receptors come from a woman under 30 in good health.

The chain employs TRBV6-1 and TRBJ1-2; D is uncertain. V lost 9 bases to trimming and J lost 9 bases, with 14 bases between them. The CDR3 contains 11 residues. The germline V gene has CDR1 MNHNS and CDR2 SASEGT. CDR3 nucleotides: TGTGCCAGTTGGACGGAGAGGCGCTACACCTTC. Encoded protein: CASWTERRYTF.

The chain links TRBV10-1 to TRBJ2-2, with D tentatively TRBD1 or TRBD2 (6 bases each). The germline gives CDR1 WNHNN, CDR2 SYGVQD (reference sequence). The CDR3 spans 15 residues. V was clipped by 5 bases and J by 3 bases, with 13 bases between them. The CDR3 region is CASSKGGADTGELFF. CDR3 sequence (DNA): TGCGCCAGCAGTAAGGGGGGCGCGGACACCGGGGAGCTGTTTTTT.

A few counts support this clonotype. This rearrangement joins TRBV5-1 to TRBJ2-3; D is unclear. Looked up from germline, CDR1 is SGHRS and CDR2 is YFSETQ. V was cut by 5 bases and J by 5 bases, with 12 bases left in between. This CDR3 has 13 residues. The CDR3, as DNA: TGCGCCAGCAGTTTCCAGCTAAGAGATACGCAGTATTTT. Translated: CASSFQLRDTQYF.

This clonotype has a handful of counts. V usage is TRBV28 and J usage is TRBJ2-7; D remains unclear. Germline-derived CDR1 and CDR2 are MDHEN and SYDVKM. There are 13 residues in the CDR3. Trimming removed 1 base at V and 2 bases at J, with 6 bases between. CDR3 sequence reads: CASSLLSPYEQYF. As DNA, the CDR3 is TGTGCCAGCAGTTTATTATCTCCCTACGAGCAGTACTTC.

This clonotype was observed a handful of times. This sequence joins TRBV27 and TRBJ2-1, with TRBD2 identical over 11 bases. Losses at the gene ends were 4 bases for V and 8 bases for J; bases not matched to a gene: 7. Germline V gene sequence: CDR1 MNHEY, CDR2 SMNVEV (reference sequence). This CDR3 comprises 15 residues. The CDR3 DNA follows: TGTGCCAGCAGTTCTCCGCTAGCGGGAGGAGATGAGCAGTTCTTC. It encodes CASSSPLAGGDEQFF.

This clonotype was observed a handful of times. This rearrangement joins TRBV5-5 to TRBJ1-6; 7 bases agree with TRBD1. The germline CDR1 and CDR2 sequences are SGHKS and YYEKEE (reference sequence). With V trimmed by 0 bases and J by 7 bases, 7 bases remained unmatched. The CDR3 totals 16 residues. Here the CDR3 DNA reads TGTGCCAGCAGCTTGGTGCCGGGGACAGCCAATTCACCCCTCCACTTT. It is translated as CASSLVPGTANSPLHF.

The chain couples TRBV11-1 to TRBJ1-1, with D hard to call. CDR1 is SGHAT and CDR2 is FQDESV in the germline V gene (reference sequence). With 2 bases removed from V and 0 bases from J, the gap between germline ends came to 10 bases. The CDR3 is 15 amino acids. The CDR3 bases are TGTGCCAGCAGCTTACGTGCGGGGATGAACACTGAAGCTTTCTTT. Its translation: CASSLRAGMNTEAFF.